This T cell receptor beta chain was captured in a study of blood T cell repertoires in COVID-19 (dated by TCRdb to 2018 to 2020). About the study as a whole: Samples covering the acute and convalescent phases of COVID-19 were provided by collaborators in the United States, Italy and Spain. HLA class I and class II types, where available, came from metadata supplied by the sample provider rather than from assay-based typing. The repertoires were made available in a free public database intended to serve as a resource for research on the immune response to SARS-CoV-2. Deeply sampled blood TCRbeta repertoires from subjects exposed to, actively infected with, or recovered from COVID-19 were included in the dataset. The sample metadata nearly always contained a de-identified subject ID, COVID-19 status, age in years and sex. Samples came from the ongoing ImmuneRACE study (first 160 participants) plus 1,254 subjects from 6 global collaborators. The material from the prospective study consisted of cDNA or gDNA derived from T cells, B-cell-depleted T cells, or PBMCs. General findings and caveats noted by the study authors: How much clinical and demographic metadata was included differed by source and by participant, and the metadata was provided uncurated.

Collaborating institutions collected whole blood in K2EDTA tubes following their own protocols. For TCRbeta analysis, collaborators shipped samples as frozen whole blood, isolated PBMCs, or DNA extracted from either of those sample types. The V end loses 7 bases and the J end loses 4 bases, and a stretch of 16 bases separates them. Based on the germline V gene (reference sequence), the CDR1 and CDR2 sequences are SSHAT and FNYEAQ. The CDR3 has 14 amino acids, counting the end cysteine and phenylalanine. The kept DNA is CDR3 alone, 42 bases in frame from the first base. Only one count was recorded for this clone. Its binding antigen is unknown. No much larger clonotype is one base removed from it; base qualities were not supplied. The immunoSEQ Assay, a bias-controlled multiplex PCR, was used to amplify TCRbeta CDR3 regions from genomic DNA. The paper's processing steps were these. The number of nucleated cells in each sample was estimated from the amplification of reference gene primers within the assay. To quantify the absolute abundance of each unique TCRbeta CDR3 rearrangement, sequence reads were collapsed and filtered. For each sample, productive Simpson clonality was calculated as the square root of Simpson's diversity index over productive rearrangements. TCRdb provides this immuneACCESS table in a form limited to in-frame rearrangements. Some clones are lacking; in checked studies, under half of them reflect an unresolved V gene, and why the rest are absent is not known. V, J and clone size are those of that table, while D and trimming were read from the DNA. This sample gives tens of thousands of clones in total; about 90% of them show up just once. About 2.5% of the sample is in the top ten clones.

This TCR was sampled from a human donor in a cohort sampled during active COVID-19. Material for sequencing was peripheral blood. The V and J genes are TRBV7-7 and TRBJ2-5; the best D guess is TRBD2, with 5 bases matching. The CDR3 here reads CASKERLAGETQYF. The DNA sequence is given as TGTGCCAGCAAGGAGAGACTGGCGGGAGAGACCCAGTACTTC.